Listed below are T cell receptor beta chains from one sample, sequenced in a study of blood T cell repertoires in COVID-19. Only in-frame clones appear in the TCRdb table, and some are missing; sequencing was by immunoSEQ multiplex PCR. The sample consists of tens of thousands of clones, 86% of them appearing once. The specimen was peripheral blood. All receptors come from a man between 65 and 79 years old with acute or convalescent COVID-19. CDR3s include the opening cysteine and the closing phenylalanine or tryptophan. Fields, in order: D gene, clone size, V gene, J gene, CDR3 DNA, CDR3 protein. The D gene is left open where the match is weak. Where a row states a size, it is once, few, many or the class of an expanded clone; other rows omit it.

TRBD1	few	TRBV18	TRBJ2-7	TGTGCCAGCTCACGAAGGGACAGTGCCTACGAGCAGTACTTC	CASSRRDSAYEQYF
-	-	TRBV7-2	TRBJ1-1	TGTGCCAGCAGCGGGGGGGCGAACACTGAAGCTTTCTTT	CASSGGANTEAFF
TRBD2	once	TRBV7-6	TRBJ2-2	TGTGCCAGCAGCTTATCGGGGGGGAAGACCGGGGAGCTGTTTTTT	CASSLSGGKTGELFF
TRBD1	-	TRBV6-5	TRBJ2-7	TGTGCCAGCAGTAAACCGACAGGGACCCACGAGCAGTACTTC	CASSKPTGTHEQYF
TRBD2	-	TRBV6-1	TRBJ2-7	TGTGCCAGCAGTGAAGTGGGGACTAGCGTCTACGAGCAGTACTTC	CASSEVGTSVYEQYF
-	once	TRBV4-3	TRBJ1-2	TGCGCCAGCAGCCAAGTGAGGGCAGGGGACTATGGCTACACCTTC	CASSQVRAGDYGYTF
TRBD1	-	TRBV6-2/TRBV6-3	TRBJ2-2	TGTGCCAGCAGTTCACATGCAGTGGGTGTTCGGACAGGGGGAACCGGGGAGCTGTTTTTT	CASSSHAVGVRTGGTGELFF
-	few	TRBV15	TRBJ1-3	TGTGCCACCAGCAGCGGACAACCTGGAAACACCATATATTTT	CATSSGQPGNTIYF
TRBD1	-	TRBV6-2/TRBV6-3	TRBJ1-6	TGTGCCAGCAGTTACGACAGGGGTACGGATTCACCCCTCCACTTT	CASSYDRGTDSPLHF
TRBD2	-	TRBV5-6	TRBJ2-5	TGTGCCAGCAGCTGGAGCGGGAGCCAAGAGACCCAGTACTTC	CASSWSGSQETQYF
-	once	TRBV4-3	TRBJ1-6	TGCGCCAGCAGCCAAGTCCCCTTCGGTTCACCCCTCCACTTT	CASSQVPFGSPLHF
-	-	TRBV4-2	TRBJ2-1	TGTGCCAGCAGCCAAGATAGGCGGAACAATGAGCAGTTCTTC	CASSQDRRNNEQFF
-	-	TRBV19	TRBJ2-3	TGTGCCAGTAGTATGGCAATCGGAGCGGAACGCACAGATACGCAGTATTTT	CASSMAIGAERTDTQYF
TRBD1	-	TRBV7-9	TRBJ2-2	TGTGCCAGCAGGACAGGGTATACCGGGGAGCTGTTTTTT	CASRTGYTGELFF
-	once	TRBV19	TRBJ1-4	TGTGCCAGTAGTATAGGTAACAGGTTAACAACTAATGAAAAACTGTTTTTT	CASSIGNRLTTNEKLFF
-	-	TRBV7-2	TRBJ2-5	TGTGCCAGCAGCCCTAGCGCTAGGGAGACCCAGTACTTC	CASSPSARETQYF
TRBD1	once	TRBV11-2	TRBJ2-7	TGTGCCAGCAGCCGATTCTCAGGGGGCGCTGGATCCTACGAGCAGTACTTC	CASSRFSGGAGSYEQYF
-	-	TRBV20-1	TRBJ1-2	TGCAGTGCGAGGAGAACAGGGGGCTACACCTTC	CSARRTGGYTF
TRBD1	-	TRBV9	TRBJ1-1	TGTGCCAGCACCGTCGGGACAGTGAACACTGAAGCTTTCTTT	CASTVGTVNTEAFF
TRBD2	-	TRBV7-2	TRBJ2-3	TGTGCCAGCAGCTTAGGTGGACTAGACGCAGATACGCAGTATTTT	CASSLGGLDADTQYF
-	-	TRBV5-4	TRBJ1-3	TGTGCCAGCAGCTTATCCCAGGCAGGAAACACCATATATTTT	CASSLSQAGNTIYF
-	once	TRBV6-5	TRBJ1-4	TGTGCCAGCAGTCTCAGATACAGTCCTAATGAAAAACTGTTTTTT	CASSLRYSPNEKLFF
-	-	TRBV5-1	TRBJ2-2	TGCGCCAGCAGCTTATCCCCGGGGTCGGTCGGGGAGCTGTTTTTT	CASSLSPGSVGELFF
-	-	TRBV4-1	TRBJ2-1	TGCGCCAGTCGGGGTCTAGGTTTCGGAAATGAGCAGTTCTTC	CASRGLGFGNEQFF
-	-	TRBV11-2	TRBJ1-3	TGTGCCAGCAGGTGGGGGAATCAGGGGACTGGAAACACCATATATTTT	CASRWGNQGTGNTIYF
TRBD2	-	TRBV5-1	TRBJ2-2	TGCGCCAGCAGCATACTAGCGTCCGGGGAGCTGTTTTTT	CASSILASGELFF
TRBD1	few	TRBV6-2/TRBV6-3	TRBJ1-1	TGTGCCAGCAGTTACTTCCGGGCAGGGGGCGAGAACACTGAAGCTTTCTTT	CASSYFRAGGENTEAFF
TRBD2	-	TRBV6-2/TRBV6-3	TRBJ2-1	TGTGCCAGCAGTTCCCCGTCTAGCGGGAGCCACAATGAGCAGTTCTTC	CASSSPSSGSHNEQFF